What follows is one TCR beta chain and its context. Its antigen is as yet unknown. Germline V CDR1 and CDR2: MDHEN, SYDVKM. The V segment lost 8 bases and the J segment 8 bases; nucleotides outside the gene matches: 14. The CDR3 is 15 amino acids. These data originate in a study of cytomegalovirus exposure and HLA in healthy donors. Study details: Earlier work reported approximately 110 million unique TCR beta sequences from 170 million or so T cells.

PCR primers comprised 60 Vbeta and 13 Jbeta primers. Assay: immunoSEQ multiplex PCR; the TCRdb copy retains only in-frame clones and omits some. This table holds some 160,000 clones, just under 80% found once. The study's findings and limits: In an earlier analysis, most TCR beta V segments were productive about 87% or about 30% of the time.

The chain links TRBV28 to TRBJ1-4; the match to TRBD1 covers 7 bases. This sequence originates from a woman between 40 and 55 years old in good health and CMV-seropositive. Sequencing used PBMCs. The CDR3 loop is CASAPVQGRLEKLFF. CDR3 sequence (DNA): TGTGCCAGCGCCCCCGTACAGGGGAGGTTGGAAAAACTGTTTTTT.